The 11 T cell receptor beta chains below all came from one sample that was sequenced in a study of CD8+ T cells in alopecia areata (dated by TCRdb to the late 2010s). The library relied on the immunoSEQ multiplex PCR assay. For TCR sequencing, RNA was extracted from every sample and reverse transcribed into cDNA to serve as template. TCRdb provides this immuneACCESS table in a form limited to in-frame rearrangements. Some clones are lacking; in checked studies, under half of them reflect an unresolved V gene, and why the rest are absent is not known. The table for this sample lists 270,000 or so clones, none of them counted only once. The top ten hold 1.2% of the sample. Pooled mouse cutaneous lymph node cells were stained for CD4, CD8alpha, NKG2D, NKG2ACE and other markers and were then sorted on a BD Influx. Sample: CD4+ T cells sorted from a lymph node. Every receptor here comes from a C3H/HeJ mouse with alopecia areata. Mice in this strain carry MHC haplotype H2-k.

This clone appeared a few times. Genes and germline come from the mouse. CDR3 residues: CASSLTGVYEQYF. CDR3 bases read: TGTGCCAGCAGTCTGACAGGGGTGTAT. The chain links TRBV13-1 to TRBJ2-7, with 8 bases lining up with TRBD1. The CDR3 end is not reached by the read, which stops 4 residues before it; the germline J gene fills it in. This CDR3 has 13 amino acids. Germline assignment: CDR1 NSHNY and CDR2 SYGAGN.

This clone was counted only a few times. Gene labels here are mouse ones. The read comes to an end 4 residues before the CDR3 does, leaving the germline J gene to fill in the end. Other DNA sequences from this sample encode an identical CDR3 as well. This chain links TRBV13-1 with TRBJ2-7; 8 nucleotides align to TRBD1. The CDR3 has 14 amino acids. Germline values: CDR1 NSHNY, CDR2 SYGAGN. Unmatched junction bases numbered 2, after V lost 3 bases and J lost 0 bases. Partial CDR3 DNA: TGTGCCAGCAGTGCGACAGGGGACTCCTAT. Encoded protein: CASSATGDSY. The entire CDR3 sequence reads CASSATGDSYEQYF.

The table lists this clone with a few counts. Gene names are mouse gene names. The CDR3 goes on 3 residues after the read ends, and that part is filled in from the germline J gene. The rearrangement links TRBV5 to TRBJ1-6; 7 bases are shared with TRBD1. TRBJ1-6 is classed as an ORF, of uncertain function. The CDR3 loop spans 17 amino acids. Germline lookup yields CDR1 LGHNA and CDR2 YNLKQL (reference sequence). Germline trimming cut 0 bases from V and 4 bases from J; bases unmatched to any gene: 6. CDR3 DNA (partial): TGTGCCAGCAGCCAAGATGGGAGCAGGGGGTATAATTCGCCC. Translation gives CASSQDGSRGYNSP. The CDR3 as a whole reads CASSQDGSRGYNSPLYF.

A remark on this clone: The gene symbols are mouse symbols. Read sequence stops 4 residues before the CDR3 end, and the germline J gene provides the missing end. The identical CDR3 is also encoded by other nucleotide sequences in the sample. The rearrangement links TRBV19 to TRBJ2-3; 9 nucleotides line up with TRBD1. The germline CDR1 and CDR2 sequences are FNHDT and SITEND (reference sequence). This CDR3 is built from 14 residues. Trimming at V came to 5 bases and at J to 3 bases, leaving 4 bases not matched to a gene. The covered CDR3 bases are TGTGCCAGCAGCCGGACAGGGGTGGCAGAA. It translates to CASSRTGVAE. The complete CDR3 reads CASSRTGVAETLYF.

This clone was detected ten times or more. The genes and germline here are from mouse. The sequenced CDR3 bases are TGTGCCAGCTCTGTCTCGGGACAGGGAAACTCC. Translating gives CASSVSGQGNS. The whole CDR3 is CASSVSGQGNSDYTF. The chain employs TRBV12-1 and TRBJ1-2; 9 positions match TRBD1. Coverage ceases 4 residues before the CDR3 finishes, and the germline J gene fills in the end. The germline V gene has CDR1 SGHSN and CDR2 HYEKVE. V was pared by 3 bases and J by 1 base, with 5 bases of the junction left unmatched. The CDR3 extends over 15 amino acids.

In the case of this clone: Gene names are mouse gene names. The observed sequence ends 4 residues before the CDR3 terminus, with the missing tail filled in from the germline J gene. This chain connects TRBV19 to TRBJ2-5, with 8 positions matching TRBD2. Germline CDR1 is FNHDT and CDR2 is SITEND (reference sequence). This CDR3 is 13 amino acids long. The CDR3 region is CASSQLGEDTQYF. The covered CDR3 bases are TGTGCCAGCAGTCAACTGGGGGAAGAC.

This clone showed up many times. Here the gene names and germline are mouse. The missing CDR3 end, 4 residues past where the read stops, is filled in from the germline J gene. This CDR3 is also generated by other DNA sequences in the sample. The gene calls are TRBV19 and TRBJ2-7; 9 nucleotides line up with TRBD2. CDR3 size: 15 residues. J lost 0 bases, V lost 4 bases, and 5 bases had no gene match. The germline V gene has CDR1 FNHDT and CDR2 SITEND (reference sequence). Incomplete CDR3 DNA: TGTGCCAGCAGTCTGACTGGGGGTAGCTCCTAT. Amino acids: CASSLTGGSSY. The entire CDR3 protein is CASSLTGGSSYEQYF.

This clone was detected only a few times. Mouse names are used for the genes. The CDR3 end is not reached by the read, which stops 4 residues before it; the germline J gene fills it in. The gene calls are TRBV13-3 and TRBJ2-5; weak D call: TRBD2 (6 bases). V was shortened by 1 base and J by 3 bases, with 9 bases between the two germline ends. The CDR3 totals 14 residues. CDR1 is NNHDY, CDR2 SYVADS, per germline. The part of the CDR3 DNA that was read is TGTGCCAGCAGTGATCGGTGGGGGCAAGAC. It encodes CASSDRWGQD. The entire CDR3 sequence reads CASSDRWGQDTQYF.

With regard to this clone: The listed genes are named as in mouse. The CDR3 extends 4 residues past the end of the read, so its final part is completed from the germline J gene. V gene TRBV13-1 combines with J gene TRBJ2-2, with TRBD1 matching over 10 bases. The junction had 4 bases not matched to a gene; V was cut back by 3 bases and J by 2 bases. The CDR3 loop spans 16 amino acids. Per the germline V gene, CDR1 is NSHNY and CDR2 is SYGAGN. The CDR3 spells CASSGDRGGNTGQLYF. The CDR3 DNA, read in part, is TGTGCCAGCAGTGGGGACAGGGGAGGGAACACCGGG.

This clone was counted ten times or more. Gene names refer to mouse genes. The read ends 4 residues early relative to the CDR3; the germline J gene fills the gap. This sample also contains other DNA sequences that code for the same CDR3. This chain links TRBV1 with TRBJ2-1; no reliable D call. This CDR3 is 14 amino acids long. V lost 1 base and J 0 bases, leaving 4 bases between the germline ends. Germline CDR1 and CDR2: NSQYPW and LRSPGD (reference sequence). This CDR3 reads CTCSAGVNYAEQFF. The sequenced CDR3 bases are TGCACCTGCAGTGCAGGGGTTAACTATGCT.

Remarks on this clone: Gene names follow the mouse nomenclature. The CDR3 is cut off 4 residues early in the read; its end comes from the germline J gene. This sequence joins TRBV13-2 and TRBJ2-3; D is uncertain. Germline CDR1 reads NNHNN; CDR2 reads SYGAGS (reference sequence). This CDR3 contains 14 residues. V gave up 4 bases and J gave up 0 bases, with 9 bases separating them. The CDR3 reads CASGLTASAETLYF. The sequenced part of the CDR3 DNA is TGTGCCAGCGGTCTAACAGCTAGTGCAGAA.